Presented here are 18 T cell receptor beta chains from one specimen sequenced in a study of T cell changes during pregnancy in multiple sclerosis. Using immunoSEQ multiplex PCR, the repertoire was profiled, and TCRdb retains in-frame clones only, with some absent. The table shows 70,000 to 80,000 clones, with 90% to 95% occurring only once. Sequenced here: peripheral blood, sampled in the third trimester of pregnancy. The source of these receptors is a female donor with multiple sclerosis, enrolled in a pregnancy study.

The chain recombines TRBV4-2 with TRBJ1-2; 10 bases match TRBD1. V was clipped by 0 bases and J by 3 bases; unmatched bases: 4. CDR3 length equals 16 residues. Looked up from germline, CDR1 is LGHNA and CDR2 is YNFKEQ. The CDR3 DNA reads as TGTGCCAGCAGCCAAGACCGACAGGGGGCAGACTATGGCTACACCTTC. Its protein is CASSQDRQGADYGYTF.

The chain carries TRBV7-2 and TRBJ1-2; D is perhaps TRBD1 (5 bases). This CDR3 is built from 15 residues. V lost 6 bases and J 0 bases, leaving 14 bases between the germline ends. CDR1 SGHTA and CDR2 FQGNSA come from the germline V gene. This CDR3 reads CASSNWGLANYGYTF. The CDR3 DNA sequence: TGTGCCAGCAGTAACTGGGGCTTGGCTAACTATGGCTACACCTTC. The complete variable domain, with remaining parts taken from reference TRBV7-2 and TRBJ1-2, reads GAGVSQSPSNKVTEKGKDVELRCDPISGHTALYWYRQSLGQGLEFLIYFQGNSAPDKSGLPSDRFSAERTGGSVSTLTIQRTQQEDSAVYLCASSNWGLANYGYTFGSGTRLTVV.

The chain has TRBV6-5 and TRBJ2-5; 9 bases align to TRBD1. Germline CDR1 reads MNHEY; CDR2 reads SVGAGI. The ends lost 4 bases at V and 11 bases at J; junction bases unmatched: 8. The length of the CDR3 is 13 residues. Here the CDR3 reads CASSSIGTGRQYF. The CDR3 DNA follows: TGTGCCAGCAGTTCGATCGGGACAGGGAGGCAGTACTTC.

This clone was detected only a few times. The chain joins TRBV4-3 to TRBJ1-1, with D unclear. V was shortened by 4 bases and J by 4 bases, with 10 bases between the two germline ends. Germline lookup yields CDR1 LGHNA and CDR2 YSLEER. The CDR3 spans 13 residues. The CDR3 DNA is TGCGCCAGCAGCCCCGGAAGAGGCACTGAAGCTTTCTTT. Amino acid sequence: CASSPGRGTEAFF.

This sequence joins TRBV10-3 and TRBJ1-1; a weak D match, TRBD1 (5 bases). CDR1 is ENHRY, CDR2 SYGVKD, per germline. The V end was cut by 10 bases, the J end by 4 bases, with 16 bases between. The CDR3 is made up of 13 amino acids. CDR3 amino acids: CASGAGDGTEAFF. The CDR3 DNA reads TGTGCCAGCGGGGCGGGGGATGGCACTGAAGCTTTCTTT.

The chain is built from TRBV4-3 and TRBJ2-5; perhaps TRBD2 as D (6 bases). The length of the CDR3 is 14 residues. In germline, CDR1 is LGHNA, CDR2 YSLEER. Trimming removed 4 bases from V and 5 bases from J, with 14 bases in between. The CDR3 DNA sequence: TGCGCCAGCAGCCTTGCACCGCGGGGCGAGACCCAGTACTTC. Translated, it gives CASSLAPRGETQYF.

The chain carries TRBV11-3 and TRBJ2-7; a weak D match, TRBD1 (7 bases). The germline V and J ends were trimmed by 5 bases and 2 bases, with 10 bases remaining between them. Germline loops: CDR1 SGHNT, CDR2 YENEEA. This CDR3 region has 13 residues. The CDR3 sequence: CASSPRGAYEQYF. DNA of the CDR3: TGTGCCAGCAGCCCCAGGGGGGCCTACGAGCAGTACTTC.

This chain connects TRBV2 to TRBJ1-4, with 8 bases matching TRBD1. This CDR3 region has 14 residues. V was clipped by 7 bases and J by 7 bases; unmatched bases: 8. CDR1 is SNHLY, CDR2 FYNNEI, per germline. This chain's CDR3 is CASKQDRVREKLFF. In DNA form, the CDR3 reads TGTGCCAGCAAACAGGACAGGGTTCGTGAAAAACTGTTTTTT.

This chain connects TRBV29-1 to TRBJ2-4; perhaps TRBD2 as D (5 bases). V lost 7 bases and J lost 9, with 13 bases in between. CDR1 is SQVTM, CDR2 ANQGSEA, per germline. This CDR3 contains 11 residues. CDR3 nucleotide sequence: TGCAGCGCCGGCCTGGCGGGCATTCAGTACTTC. It is translated as CSAGLAGIQYF.

The chain has TRBV5-1 and TRBJ2-7; TRBD1 matches at 10 bases. The CDR3 runs to 14 residues. Germline CDR1 and CDR2: SGHRS and YFSETQ. V trimming: 5 bases; J trimming: 2 bases; junction bases outside the gene matches: 4. CDR3: CASRRDRGTYEQYF. The DNA of the CDR3 is TGCGCCAGCAGACGGGACAGGGGAACCTACGAGCAGTACTTC.

This clone was recorded only once. V is TRBV7-9 and J is TRBJ1-4; D is unresolved. CDR1 is SEHNR, CDR2 FQNEAQ, per germline (reference sequence). V lost 4 bases and J lost 2, with 11 bases in between. The CDR3 is 15 residues long. This CDR3 is CASSSGESTNEKLFF. In DNA, the CDR3 is TGTGCCAGCAGCTCCGGGGAGTCGACTAATGAAAAACTGTTTTTT.

V usage is TRBV6-6 and J usage is TRBJ1-2; D gene uncertain. Germline V lookup: CDR1 MNHNY, CDR2 SVGAGI (reference sequence). Trimming cost V 6 bases and J 6 bases, with 8 bases left between them. There are 11 residues in the CDR3. The CDR3 reads CASSRGHGYTF. For the CDR3, the DNA is TGTGCCAGCAGCCGTGGGCATGGCTACACCTTC.

The chain has TRBV9 and TRBJ2-2; 10 bases line up with TRBD1. The CDR3 has 17 amino acids. Trimming removed 0 bases from V and 4 bases from J; junction bases left unmatched: 6. CDR1 is SGDLS, CDR2 YYNGEE, per germline. In DNA, the CDR3 is TGTGCCAGCAGCGTAGCCGTACGGGACAGGGGCACCGGGGAGCTGTTTTTT. Translation: CASSVAVRDRGTGELFF. Together with reference TRBV9 and TRBJ2-2, the CDR3 gives the full variable domain: DSGVTQTPKHLITATGQRVTLRCSPRSGDLSVYWYQQSLDQGLQFLIQYYNGEERAKGNILERFSAQQFPDLHSELNLSSLELGDSALYFCASSVAVRDRGTGELFFGEGSRLTVL.

V usage is TRBV7-2 and J usage is TRBJ2-3; a possible D gene is TRBD2 (6 bases). Germline V gives CDR1 SGHTA, CDR2 FQGNSA. CDR3 length: 14 residues. V dropped 3 bases and J dropped 5 bases, with 12 bases sitting between them. CDR3 nucleotide sequence: TGTGCCAGCAGCTTCTCGTGGCGGGGAGATACGCAGTATTTT. Amino acid sequence: CASSFSWRGDTQYF. The whole variable domain, filled in from reference TRBV7-2 and TRBJ2-3, reads GAGVSQSPSNKVTEKGKDVELRCDPISGHTALYWYRQSLGQGLEFLIYFQGNSAPDKSGLPSDRFSAERTGGSVSTLTIQRTQQEDSAVYLCASSFSWRGDTQYFGPGTRLTVL.

V and J are TRBV9 and TRBJ2-4; 12 bases are shared with TRBD2. The V and J ends lost 3 bases and 1 base, in that order; junction bases with no gene match: 2. This CDR3 spans 16 amino acids. Germline V gene lookup returns CDR1 SGDLS and CDR2 YYNGEE. CDR3 DNA sequence: TGTGCCAGCAGCGCTACTAGCGGGGGGGCCAAAAACATTCAGTACTTC. This translates into CASSATSGGAKNIQYF.

The V call is TRBV6-1, the J call TRBJ1-5; D unresolved. The CDR3 is made up of 11 amino acids. The germline V gene has CDR1 MNHNS and CDR2 SASEGT. The V gene lost 6 bases and the J gene lost 6 bases, with 6 bases spanning the gap. Here the CDR3 DNA reads TGTGCCAGCAGAGAGGGTCAGCCCCAGCATTTT. The encoded protein is CASREGQPQHF.

This chain connects TRBV4-2 to TRBJ2-4; the match to TRBD2 covers 9 bases. The V segment lost 1 base and the J segment 10 bases; nucleotides outside the gene matches: 14. Germline V CDR1 and CDR2: LGHNA, YNFKEQ. This CDR3 comprises 17 residues. The CDR3 protein is CASSQASERGEKRIQYF. The CDR3 coding sequence is TGTGCCAGCAGCCAAGCGTCGGAGCGGGGGGAGAAACGTATTCAGTACTTC.

CDR3 sequence: CASREDRLQETQYF. The CDR3 nucleotides read TGTGCCAGCAGGGAGGACAGGTTGCAAGAGACCCAGTACTTC. This chain connects TRBV6-1 to TRBJ2-5; TRBD1 agrees at 7 bases. This CDR3 has 14 amino acids. Germline CDR1 and CDR2: MNHNS and SASEGT. The ends lost 6 bases at V and 2 bases at J; junction bases unmatched: 6.